Below are 15 T cell receptor beta chains sequenced from a single sample in a study of human T cells and chemical hapten exposure. The time point was: pre-sensitization, week 0. The sample's treatment: therapeutic diphenylcyclopropenone sensitization with weekly scalp DPC. TCRdb itself ran the RACE reads through MiXCR, one entry per CDR3 protein. Counted here are around 120,000 distinct CDR3 sequences, around an eighth occurring once; the ten biggest clones make up roughly 2.8%. Sequences were derived from whole blood, sampled in connection with sensitization to the hapten diphenylcyclopropenone (DPC). These receptors came from a woman in her late teens or twenties with alopecia areata. Some clones in this sample may be carry-over from other donors' samples.

The chain carries TRBV29-1 and TRBJ2-1; 15 nucleotides agree with TRBD2. Germline CDR1 SQVTM, CDR2 ANQGSEA. After removal of 7 bases from V and 10 bases from J, the junction contained 11 bases not matched to a gene. This CDR3 is 15 amino acids long. CDR3 sequence: CSDFSGTSGGKEQFF. The CDR3 region has the DNA TGCAGCGACTTCTCCGGGACTAGCGGGGGGAAGGAGCAGTTCTTC.

This clonotype was seen repeatedly, ten times or more. The genes are TRBV20-1 and TRBJ2-3; tentative D call: TRBD1 (6 bases). V gave up 0 bases and J gave up 8 bases, with 18 bases separating them. This CDR3 spans 15 amino acids. The germline CDR1 and CDR2 sequences are DFQATT and SNEGSKA (reference sequence). The chain's CDR3 is CSARDRGTRLGTQYF. The CDR3 DNA is TGCAGTGCTAGAGACAGGGGTACCCGCCTTGGTACGCAGTATTTT.

This clonotype was seen ten or more times. V and J are TRBV12-3 or TRBV12-4 and TRBJ1-1; 9 positions match TRBD1. CDR3 length: 17 amino acids. Trimming at V came to 6 bases and at J to 3 bases, leaving 14 bases not matched to a gene. In DNA, the CDR3 is TGTGCCAGCAGCTTTGGGGACAGGGTAGTGTTGGACACTGAAGCTTTCTTT. Translating gives CASSFGDRVVLDTEAFF.

The chain has TRBV9 and TRBJ1-6; no clear D gene. From germline, CDR1 is SGDLS and CDR2 YYNGEE. This CDR3 region has 16 residues. V lost 0 bases and J lost 7, with 14 bases in between. CDR3 region: CASSVDSQSTNSPLHF. CDR3 coding DNA: TGTGCCAGCAGCGTAGACTCTCAGAGCACCAATTCACCCCTCCACTTT. The full variable domain, with the rest looked up from reference TRBV9 and TRBJ1-6, is DSGVTQTPKHLITATGQRVTLRCSPRSGDLSVYWYQQSLDQGLQFLIQYYNGEERAKGNILERFSAQQFPDLHSELNLSSLELGDSALYFCASSVDSQSTNSPLHFGNGTRLTVT.

This clonotype was recorded a few times. This sequence joins TRBV5-1 and TRBJ2-3; possibly TRBD1 or TRBD2 for D (6 bases each). Trimming removed 4 bases at V and 1 base at J, with 13 bases between. The CDR3 extends over 15 amino acids. Germline CDR1 and CDR2: SGHRS and YFSETQ. CDR3 bases: TGCGCCAGCAGCCGAGGGGGAGGAGGCACAGATACGCAGTATTTT. It translates to CASSRGGGGTDTQYF.

A few counts support this clonotype. The chain couples TRBV20-1 to TRBJ2-1; tentatively, D is TRBD2 (5 bases). Trimming stripped 6 bases from V and 6 bases from J, with 21 bases between. In germline, CDR1 is DFQATT, CDR2 SNEGSKA (reference sequence). This CDR3 contains 15 residues. CDR3 nucleotides: TGCAGTGCAAATCCCCGGGGAAGCAGATCCAATGAGCAGTTCTTC. Residues: CSANPRGSRSNEQFF.

The CDR3 sequence: CASSPLESNQPQHF. DNA for the CDR3: TGTGCCAGCAGCCCCCTGGAAAGCAATCAGCCCCAGCATTTT. V is TRBV6-6 and J is TRBJ1-5; unclear D gene. Per the germline V gene, CDR1 is MNHNY and CDR2 is SVGAGI (reference sequence). V lost 6 bases and J lost 1, with 10 bases in between. The CDR3 is 14 residues long.

This chain uses TRBV7-3 with TRBJ2-1; D is perhaps TRBD1 (6 bases). With 5 bases removed from V and 3 bases from J, the gap between germline ends came to 17 bases. Germline CDR1 reads SGHTA; CDR2 reads FQGTGA. This CDR3 spans 16 amino acids. In DNA, the CDR3 is TGTGCCAGCAGCCAGACAGGTCAAGGGGGCTACAATGAGCAGTTCTTC. Amino acids: CASSQTGQGGYNEQFF.

This clonotype was seen more than once but under ten times. This rearrangement joins TRBV12-3 or TRBV12-4 to TRBJ1-3; D uncertain. V was clipped by 5 bases and J by 0 bases, with 8 bases between them. The CDR3 runs 14 residues. In nucleotides, the CDR3 is TGTGCCAGCAGTCCTCGGACCTCTGGAAACACCATATATTTT. Translated: CASSPRTSGNTIYF.

This clonotype was observed a handful of times. At one end, the junction sequence differs from germline, possibly due to a read error. The chain links TRBV6-5 to TRBJ2-1; 7 bases are shared with TRBD2. This CDR3 contains 15 residues. Germline V gene lookup returns CDR1 MNHEY and CDR2 SVGAGI. The chain's CDR3 is CVSSKDTGGGNEQFF. The CDR3 DNA reads TGTGTCAGCTCCAAAGACACGGGGGGTGGCAATGAGCAGTTCTTC.

The sample holds many counts of this clonotype. CDR3 residues: CSVEFRGDSGNTIYF. The CDR3, as DNA: TGCAGCGTTGAATTTCGGGGAGACTCTGGAAACACCATATATTTT. This chain connects TRBV29-1 to TRBJ1-3; D remains ambiguous. The CDR3 has 15 residues. Germline V CDR1 and CDR2: SQVTM, ANQGSEA. V lost 2 bases to trimming and J lost 0 bases, with 11 bases between them.

The chain has TRBV3-1 and TRBJ2-5; 9 bases are shared with TRBD2. Trimming removed 7 bases from V and 4 bases from J; junction bases left unmatched: 19. The V gene's germline CDR1 is LGHDT and CDR2 YNNKEL (reference sequence). The CDR3 length is 18 residues. CDR3 protein: CASNSPLAGEWRRETQYF. The DNA for the CDR3 is TGTGCCAGCAACAGCCCTTTAGCGGGGGAGTGGAGGCGAGAGACCCAGTACTTC.

CDR3 in DNA: TGTGCCAGCGCGGGGGGCCGATACAATGAGCAGTTCTTC. It translates to CASAGGRYNEQFF. The V and J genes are TRBV7-3 and TRBJ2-1, with 8 bases matching TRBD2. In germline, CDR1 is SGHTA, CDR2 FQGTGA. This CDR3 is built from 13 residues. V lost 8 bases to trimming and J lost 4 bases; unmatched junction nucleotides: 4.

The chain employs TRBV5-4 and TRBJ2-5, with D unclear. This CDR3 has 15 residues. CDR1 is SGHNT and CDR2 is YYREEE in the germline V gene (reference sequence). The germline V and J ends were trimmed by 2 bases and 1 base, with 12 bases remaining between them. Here the CDR3 reads CASSFGPRPQETQYF. CDR3 sequence (DNA): TGTGCCAGCAGCTTTGGCCCAAGACCCCAAGAGACCCAGTACTTC.

This clonotype was recorded many times. The chain couples TRBV18 to TRBJ1-1, with D unresolved. Deletions cut 3 bases from V and 1 base from J, with 18 bases between. Germline assignment: CDR1 KGHSH and CDR2 LQKENI. The CDR3 spans 17 residues. The CDR3 protein is CASSPRLVAEKNTEAFF. For the CDR3, the DNA is TGTGCCAGCTCACCCCGCCTGGTCGCCGAGAAGAACACTGAAGCTTTCTTT. The entire variable domain, with the rest obtained from reference TRBV18 and TRBJ1-1, is as follows: NAGVMQNPRHLVRRRGQEARLRCSPMKGHSHVYWYRQLPEEGLKFMVYLQKENIIDESGMPKERFSAEFPKEGPSILRIQQVVRGDSAAYFCASSPRLVAEKNTEAFFGQGTRLTVV.